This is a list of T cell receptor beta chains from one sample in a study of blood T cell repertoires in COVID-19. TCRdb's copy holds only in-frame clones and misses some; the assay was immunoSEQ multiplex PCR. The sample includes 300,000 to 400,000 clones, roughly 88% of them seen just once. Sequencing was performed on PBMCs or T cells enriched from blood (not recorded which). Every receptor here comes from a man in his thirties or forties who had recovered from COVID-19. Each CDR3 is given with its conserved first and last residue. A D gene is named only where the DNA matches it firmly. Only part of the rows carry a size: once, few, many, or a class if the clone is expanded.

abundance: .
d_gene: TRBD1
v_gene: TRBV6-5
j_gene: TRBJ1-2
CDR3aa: CASSQSGQRNGYTF
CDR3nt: TGTGCCAGCAGTCAATCGGGACAGAGGAACGGCTACACCTTC

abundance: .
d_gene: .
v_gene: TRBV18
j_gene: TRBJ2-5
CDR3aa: CASSPPPGQETQYF
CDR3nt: TGTGCCAGCTCACCACCGCCAGGACAAGAGACCCAGTACTTC

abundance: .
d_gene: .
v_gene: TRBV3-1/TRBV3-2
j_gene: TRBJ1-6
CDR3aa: CASSVSGTPLHF
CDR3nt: TGTGCCAGCAGTGTGAGCGGGACACCCCTCCACTTT

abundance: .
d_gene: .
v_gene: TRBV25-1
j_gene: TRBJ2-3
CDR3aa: CASSELADSSTDTQYF
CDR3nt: TGTGCCAGCAGTGAATTGGCGGACTCTAGCACAGATACGCAGTATTTT

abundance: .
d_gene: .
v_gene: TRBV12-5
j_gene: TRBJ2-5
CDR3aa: CASGLSGGETQYF
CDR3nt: TGTGCTAGTGGTTTGTCAGGAGGAGAGACCCAGTACTTC

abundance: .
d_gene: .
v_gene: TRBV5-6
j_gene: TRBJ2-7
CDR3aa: CASSFGATYEQYF
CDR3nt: TGTGCCAGCAGTTTCGGTGCCACCTACGAGCAGTACTTC

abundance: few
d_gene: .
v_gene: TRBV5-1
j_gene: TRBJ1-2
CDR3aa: CASSFEGTRGGYTF
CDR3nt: TGCGCCAGCAGCTTCGAAGGGACACGCGGAGGCTACACCTTC

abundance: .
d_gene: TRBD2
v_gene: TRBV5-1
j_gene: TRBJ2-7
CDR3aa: CASSLSGGGRDF
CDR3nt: TGCGCCAGCAGCTTGTCGGGCGGGGGTCGGGACTTC

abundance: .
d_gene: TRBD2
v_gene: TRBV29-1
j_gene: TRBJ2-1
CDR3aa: CSVHPGVAGVNEQFF
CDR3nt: TGCAGCGTCCACCCCGGAGTAGCGGGGGTCAATGAGCAGTTCTTC

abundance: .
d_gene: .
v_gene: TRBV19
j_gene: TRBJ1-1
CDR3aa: CASSIESGAAEAFF
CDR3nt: TGTGCCAGTAGTATTGAGTCAGGGGCCGCTGAAGCTTTCTTT

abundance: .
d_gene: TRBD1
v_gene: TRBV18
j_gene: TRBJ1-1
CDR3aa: CASSPGGGPEAFF
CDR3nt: TGTGCCAGCTCACCCGGAGGGGGCCCTGAAGCTTTCTTT

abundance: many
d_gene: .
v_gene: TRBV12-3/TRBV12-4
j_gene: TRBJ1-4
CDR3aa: CASVRGPDEKLFF
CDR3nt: TGTGCCAGCGTCCGCGGGCCGGATGAAAAACTGTTTTTT

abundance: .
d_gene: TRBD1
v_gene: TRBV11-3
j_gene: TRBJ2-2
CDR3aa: CASSLWTGESTGELFF
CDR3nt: TGTGCCAGCAGCTTATGGACAGGGGAAAGCACCGGGGAGCTGTTTTTT

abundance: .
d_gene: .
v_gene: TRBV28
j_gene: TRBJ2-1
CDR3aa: CASYPTGGDNEQFF
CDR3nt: TGTGCCTCATATCCGACAGGCGGAGACAATGAGCAGTTCTTC

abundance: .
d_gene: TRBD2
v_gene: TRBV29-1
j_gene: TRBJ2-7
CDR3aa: CSVKRGPSSYEQYF
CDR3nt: TGCAGCGTTAAGCGGGGGCCGAGCTCCTACGAGCAGTACTTC

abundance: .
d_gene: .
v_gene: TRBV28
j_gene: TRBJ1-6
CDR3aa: CASSFGVSSYNSPLHF
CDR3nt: TGTGCCAGCAGTTTCGGGGTGAGCTCCTATAATTCACCCCTCCACTTT

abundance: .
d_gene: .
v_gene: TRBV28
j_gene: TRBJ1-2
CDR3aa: CASSTGGDYGYTF
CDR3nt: TGTGCCAGCAGCACCGGGGGGGACTATGGCTACACCTTC

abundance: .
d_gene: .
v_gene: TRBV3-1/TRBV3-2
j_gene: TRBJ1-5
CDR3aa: CASSQMSTGNQPQHF
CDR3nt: TGTGCCAGCAGCCAAATGTCTACAGGGAATCAGCCCCAGCATTTT

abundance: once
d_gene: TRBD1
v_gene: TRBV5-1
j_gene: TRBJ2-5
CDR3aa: CASSSTGEETQYF
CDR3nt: TGCGCCAGCAGCTCGACAGGGGAAGAGACCCAGTACTTC

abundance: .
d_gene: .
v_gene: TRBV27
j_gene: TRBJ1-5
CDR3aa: CASSSKYQGFNQPQHF
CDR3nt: TGTGCCAGCAGTTCGAAATATCAGGGCTTCAATCAGCCCCAGCATTTT

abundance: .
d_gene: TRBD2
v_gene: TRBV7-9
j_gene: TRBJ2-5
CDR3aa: CASSLSDSGGEETQYF
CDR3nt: TGTGCCAGCAGCTTATCGGATAGCGGGGGGGAAGAGACCCAGTACTTC

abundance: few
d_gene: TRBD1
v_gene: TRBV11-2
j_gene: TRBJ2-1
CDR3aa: CASSLGQGMPNEQFF
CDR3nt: TGTGCCAGCAGCTTAGGACAGGGGATGCCCAATGAGCAGTTCTTC

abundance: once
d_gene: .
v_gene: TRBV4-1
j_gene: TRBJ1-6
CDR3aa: CASSLRGVNSPLHF
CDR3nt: TGCGCCAGCAGCCTCCGGGGGGTTAATTCACCCCTCCACTTT

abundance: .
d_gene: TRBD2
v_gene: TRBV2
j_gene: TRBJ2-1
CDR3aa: CASSGGLAGGEQFF
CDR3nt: TGTGCCAGCAGCGGGGGACTAGCAGGAGGCGAGCAGTTCTTC

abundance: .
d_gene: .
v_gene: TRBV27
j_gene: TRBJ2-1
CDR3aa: CASIRGGQYYNEQFF
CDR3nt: TGTGCCAGCATTAGGGGGGGACAATATTACAATGAGCAGTTCTTC

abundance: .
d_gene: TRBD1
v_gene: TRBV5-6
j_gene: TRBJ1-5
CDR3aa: CASSSRDRDNQPQHF
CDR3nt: TGTGCCAGCAGCTCCCGGGACAGGGACAATCAGCCCCAGCATTTT

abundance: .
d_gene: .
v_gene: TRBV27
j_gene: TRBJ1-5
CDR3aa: CASSYIGGPNNQPQHF
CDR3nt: TGTGCCAGCAGTTATATAGGGGGACCGAACAATCAGCCCCAGCATTTT

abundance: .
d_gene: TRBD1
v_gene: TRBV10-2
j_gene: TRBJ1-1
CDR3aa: CASSEGQGANTEAFF
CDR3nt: TGCGCCAGCAGTGAGGGGCAGGGGGCGAACACTGAAGCTTTCTTT

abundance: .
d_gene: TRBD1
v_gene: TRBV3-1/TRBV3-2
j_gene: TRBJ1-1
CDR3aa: CASSRKGAGSGSKKNTEAFF
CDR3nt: TGTGCCAGCAGCCGGAAGGGGGCCGGGTCAGGGTCCAAGAAAAACACTGAAGCTTTCTTT

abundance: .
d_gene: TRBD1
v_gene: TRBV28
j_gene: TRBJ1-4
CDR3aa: CASSFADRGRKLFF
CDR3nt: TGTGCCAGCAGTTTCGCGGACAGGGGGCGGAAACTGTTTTTT

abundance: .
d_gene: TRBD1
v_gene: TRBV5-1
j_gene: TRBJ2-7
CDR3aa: CASSLEGGVNEQYF
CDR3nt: TGCGCCAGCAGCTTGGAAGGGGGCGTGAACGAGCAGTACTTC

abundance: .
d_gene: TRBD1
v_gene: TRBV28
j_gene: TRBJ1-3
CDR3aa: CASSSPGGFSGNTIYF
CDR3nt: TGTGCCAGCAGTTCCCCAGGGGGCTTTTCTGGAAACACCATATATTTT

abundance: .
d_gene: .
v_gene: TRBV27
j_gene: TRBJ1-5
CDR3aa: CASSFSGGGGQPQHF
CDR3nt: TGTGCCAGCAGTTTTAGCGGGGGGGGTGGACAGCCCCAGCATTTT

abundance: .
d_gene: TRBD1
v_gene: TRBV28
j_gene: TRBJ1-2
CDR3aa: CASSSRTGSGYGYTF
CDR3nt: TGTGCCAGCAGTTCCCGGACAGGGAGCGGCTATGGCTACACCTTC

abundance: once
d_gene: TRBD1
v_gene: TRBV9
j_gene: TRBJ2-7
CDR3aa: CASSADARGLSSYEQYF
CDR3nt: TGTGCCAGCAGCGCCGACGCTAGGGGGCTGAGCTCCTACGAGCAGTACTTC

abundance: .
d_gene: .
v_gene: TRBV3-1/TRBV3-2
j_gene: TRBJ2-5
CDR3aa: CASSQISAGETQYF
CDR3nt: TGTGCCAGCAGCCAAATTTCGGCGGGGGAGACCCAGTACTTC

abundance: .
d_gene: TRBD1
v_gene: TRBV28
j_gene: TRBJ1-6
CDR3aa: CASSLTGDSFSPLHF
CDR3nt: TGTGCCAGCAGTTTAACCGGGGACAGCTTTTCACCCCTCCACTTT

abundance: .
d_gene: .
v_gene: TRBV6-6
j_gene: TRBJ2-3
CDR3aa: CASSSLLTTDTQYF
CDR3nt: TGTGCCAGCAGTTCCCTACTTACCACAGATACGCAGTATTTT

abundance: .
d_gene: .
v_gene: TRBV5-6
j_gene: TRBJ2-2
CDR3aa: CASSWGGGHTNTGELFF
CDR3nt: TGTGCCAGCAGCTGGGGCGGGGGACACACGAACACCGGGGAGCTGTTTTTT

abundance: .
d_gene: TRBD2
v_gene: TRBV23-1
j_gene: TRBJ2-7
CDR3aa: CASSLTFGSGGLPSKQYF
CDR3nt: TGCGCCAGCAGTCTAACTTTCGGCAGCGGGGGGCTTCCATCCAAGCAGTACTTC

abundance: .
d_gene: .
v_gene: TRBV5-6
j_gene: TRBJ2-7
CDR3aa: CASSRGLVSSYEQYF
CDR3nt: TGTGCCAGCAGCAGGGGACTCGTAAGCTCCTACGAGCAGTACTTC

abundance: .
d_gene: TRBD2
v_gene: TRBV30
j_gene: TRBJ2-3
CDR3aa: CAWRLAGGPADTQYF
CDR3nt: TGTGCCTGGCGGCTAGCGGGGGGGCCGGCAGATACGCAGTATTTT

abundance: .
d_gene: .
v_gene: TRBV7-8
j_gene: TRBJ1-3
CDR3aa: CASSLGRQSSGNTIYF
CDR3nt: TGTGCCAGCAGCTTAGGGAGACAGAGCTCTGGAAACACCATATATTTT

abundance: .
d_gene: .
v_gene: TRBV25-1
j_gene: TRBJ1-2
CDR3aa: CASSASGYDYGYTF
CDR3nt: TGTGCCAGCAGTGCCTCAGGATATGACTATGGCTACACCTTC